The source of this T cell receptor (beta chain) is a study of T-cell reconstitution after alpha-beta-depleted transplantation in children. Study-level findings and limits: Among T cells one year after transplant, newly produced cells accounted for most counts and diversity. Recipient T cells and thymic progenitors that survived were the source of the high TCRbeta diversity seen at day 60 in some patients.

Germline CDR1 and CDR2: GTSNPN and SVGIG (reference sequence). V was clipped by 2 bases and J by 8 bases, with 9 bases between them. The CDR3 extends over 11 amino acids. It was with unique molecular identifiers that the TCRbeta library was prepared. TCRdb re-called the PCR reads with MiXCR, one entry per CDR3 protein. The table includes some 190,000 distinct CDR3 sequences, more than 9.5% detected once. This clonotype appeared many times. The antigen is undetermined. The source is a boy aged 2 to 10 with acute myeloid leukemia, due to receive a stem cell transplant. The chain is built from TRBV30 and TRBJ1-2; unclear D gene. This specimen was PBMCs, taken before TCRalphabeta/CD19-depleted stem cell transplant. The CDR3 protein is CAWSSAGGYTF. The CDR3 bases are TGTGCCTGGAGTAGTGCTGGGGGCTACACCTTC.